Presented here are 32 T cell receptor beta chains from one specimen sequenced in a study of blood T cell repertoires in COVID-19. The protocol was immunoSEQ multiplex PCR, while the TCRdb copy is restricted to in-frame clones and leaves out a portion. The sample consists of 400,000 to 500,000 clones, around 86% of them appearing once. Sequenced input: peripheral blood. The receptors here all came from a woman in her 30s with active or convalescent COVID-19.

J is TRBJ2-3 and V is TRBV25-1; 7 bases agree with TRBD1. The CDR3 consists of 16 residues. Germline V gene lookup returns CDR1 MGHDK and CDR2 SYGVNS. The J segment lost 2 bases and the V segment lost 7 bases, leaving 12 bases of the junction unmatched. The CDR3 spells CASTTGQLLLTDTQYF. CDR3 nucleotides: TGTGCCAGCACCACGGGACAGCTATTACTCACAGATACGCAGTATTTT.

This chain connects TRBV5-1 to TRBJ2-3; TRBD1 aligns across 10 bases. Germline V gene sequence: CDR1 SGHRS, CDR2 YFSETQ. The CDR3 extends over 18 amino acids. The ends lost 4 bases at V and 5 bases at J; junction bases unmatched: 16. CDR3 amino acids: CASSLRDRGSSTGDTQYF. The CDR3 DNA follows: TGCGCCAGCAGCCTTCGGGACAGGGGTAGTTCTACAGGAGATACGCAGTATTTT. The full variable domain, in which reference TRBV5-1 and TRBJ2-3 provide the parts outside the CDR3, is KAGVTQTPRYLIKTRGQQVTLSCSPISGHRSVSWYQQTPGQGLQFLFEYFSETQRNKGNFPGRFSGRQFSNSRSEMNVSTLELGDSALYLCASSLRDRGSSTGDTQYFGPGTRLTVL.

V and J are TRBV5-4 and TRBJ1-2; 7 nucleotides agree with TRBD1. V lost 6 bases, J lost 8 bases, and 10 bases stayed unmatched. CDR3 size: 13 residues. Germline lookup yields CDR1 SGHNT and CDR2 YYREEE (reference sequence). CDR3 in DNA: TGTGCCAGCACCCGGGACAGAGAAGGGGGCTACACCTTC. Its protein is CASTRDREGGYTF.

The genes are TRBV7-9 and TRBJ2-3; TRBD2 matches at 13 bases. The CDR3 runs 16 residues. Germline V CDR1 and CDR2: SEHNR, FQNEAQ (reference sequence). V trimming: 5 bases; J trimming: 1 base; junction bases outside the gene matches: 3. DNA of the CDR3: TGTGCCAGCAGCCCCGGGACTAGCGGGGGCACAGATACGCAGTATTTT. Translated, it gives CASSPGTSGGTDTQYF.

The chain has TRBV27 and TRBJ1-2; D unresolved. Trimming removed 5 bases from V and 7 bases from J, with 11 bases in between. Germline lookup yields CDR1 MNHEY and CDR2 SMNVEV (reference sequence). CDR3 length: 12 residues. CDR3 in DNA: TGTGCCAGCAGTGCCTACTTGAGTGGCTACACCTTC. It yields the protein CASSAYLSGYTF.

This chain connects TRBV18 to TRBJ1-1; TRBD1 agrees at 8 bases. Per germline, CDR1 KGHSH and CDR2 LQKENI. V trimming: 6 bases; J trimming: 4 bases; junction bases outside the gene matches: 10. This CDR3 has 15 amino acids. CDR3 loop: CASSSRTGSATEAFF. The DNA for the CDR3 is TGTGCCAGCTCGTCTAGGACAGGGTCAGCCACTGAAGCTTTCTTT.

The gene calls are TRBV11-2 and TRBJ1-6; 8 nucleotides line up with TRBD1. The V gene end was trimmed by 3 bases and the J gene end by 7 bases; junction bases not matched to a gene: 5. The CDR3 sequence is 15 residues long. The germline gives CDR1 SGHAT, CDR2 FQNNGV. CDR3 in amino acids: CASSLTGVDNSPLHF. For the CDR3, the DNA is TGTGCCAGCAGCTTGACAGGGGTTGACAATTCACCCCTCCACTTT.

V and J are TRBV3-1 (or the pseudogene TRBV3-2) and TRBJ2-3, with TRBD2 matching 9 bases. Germline V lookup: CDR1 LGHDT, CDR2 YNNKEL (reference sequence). The trim removed 5 bases at V and 2 bases at J, leaving 5 bases unmatched. CDR3 length equals 15 residues. CDR3: CASSTTSGHTDTQYF. The CDR3 DNA sequence: TGTGCCAGCAGCACGACTAGCGGACACACAGATACGCAGTATTTT.

The J gene is TRBJ2-5, the V gene TRBV10-3; a possible D gene is TRBD1 (5 bases). Germline loops: CDR1 ENHRY, CDR2 SYGVKD. The CDR3 contains 11 residues. Trimming took 6 bases from V and 4 from J, leaving 6 bases between them. CDR3 in DNA: TGTGCCATCAGGGGGCCAGAGACCCAGTACTTC. Translation: CAIRGPETQYF.

This clone was picked up many times. The V and J genes are TRBV19 and TRBJ2-6; possibly TRBD2 for D (5 bases). Germline values: CDR1 LNHDA, CDR2 SQIVND (reference sequence). The length of the CDR3 is 15 residues. V lost 3 bases to trimming and J lost 2 bases, with 8 bases between them. The CDR3 reads CASSIQEAGANVLTF. CDR3 nucleotides: TGTGCCAGTAGTATTCAGGAGGCTGGGGCCAACGTCCTGACTTTC.

This clone turned up a few times. The V call is TRBV19, the J call TRBJ1-5; TRBD1 is a possible D gene (5 bases). Germline V lookup: CDR1 LNHDA, CDR2 SQIVND (reference sequence). The CDR3 covers 16 residues. Trimming pared 7 bases from V and 0 bases from J, leaving 16 bases between. CDR3 nucleotides: TGTGCCAGTACCCCCCCGGGGGGTTATAGCAATCAGCCCCAGCATTTT. This sequence encodes CASTPPGGYSNQPQHF.

The chain recombines TRBV19 with TRBJ2-2; no firm D call. Germline assignment: CDR1 LNHDA and CDR2 SQIVND (reference sequence). CDR3 length: 12 residues. V was cut by 5 bases and J by 9 bases, with 10 bases left in between. The CDR3 DNA is TGTGCCAGTAGTCCGACAACCCGGGAGCTGTTTTTT. This codes for CASSPTTRELFF.

The chain couples TRBV19 to TRBJ1-1; no definite D call. The CDR3 is 12 amino acids. Trimming removed 8 bases from V and 0 bases from J, with 7 bases in between. The V gene's germline CDR1 is LNHDA and CDR2 SQIVND (reference sequence). The CDR3 bases are TGTGCCAGTCGGAGCATGAACACTGAAGCTTTCTTT. Encoded protein: CASRSMNTEAFF.

The chain carries TRBV6-5 and TRBJ1-1; no clear D. CDR1 and CDR2 from the germline V gene are MNHEY and SVGAGI. The CDR3 runs 13 residues. The V end lost 6 bases, the J end lost 3 bases, and 11 bases lay between the germline ends. The CDR3 loop reads CASRKFADTEAFF. CDR3 nucleotide sequence: TGTGCCAGCAGGAAGTTTGCGGACACTGAAGCTTTCTTT.

The V and J genes are TRBV7-2 and TRBJ2-2; TRBD1 might be the D (6 bases). There are 18 residues in the CDR3. CDR1 is SGHTA and CDR2 is FQGNSA in the germline V gene. Trimming stripped 4 bases from V and 4 bases from J, with 22 bases between. For the CDR3, the DNA is TGTGCCAGCAGCTCCTCCGGGACACCCTTAGTGATCACCGGGGAGCTGTTTTTT. Its translation is CASSSSGTPLVITGELFF.

CDR3 nucleotide sequence: TGTGCCAGCAGCTTGAGGGGCCGTGGCTACACCTTC. The encoded protein is CASSLRGRGYTF. The rearrangement joins TRBV5-8 to TRBJ1-2, with D tentatively TRBD1 (5 bases). Trimming left V 1 base short and J 7 bases short, with 8 bases between. Looked up from germline, CDR1 is SGHTS and CDR2 is YDEGEE. This CDR3 region has 12 residues.

The sample holds one count of this clone. The CDR3 loop reads CASSPTGGFEKLFF. For the CDR3, the DNA is TGTGCCAGCAGCCCGACAGGGGGCTTTGAAAAACTGTTTTTT. V and J are TRBV3-1 (or the pseudogene TRBV3-2) and TRBJ1-4, with TRBD1 identical over 10 bases. The germline gives CDR1 LGHDT, CDR2 YNNKEL (reference sequence). After removal of 4 bases from V and 7 bases from J, the junction contained 3 bases not matched to a gene. The CDR3 loop spans 14 amino acids.

The V and J genes are TRBV6-4 and TRBJ1-1; D unclear. The V gene lost 4 bases and the J gene lost 0 bases, with 6 bases spanning the gap. This CDR3 is 13 amino acids long. Germline CDR1 and CDR2: MRHNA and SNTAGT. The DNA of the CDR3 is TGTGCCAGCAGTGGGAGCATGAACACTGAAGCTTTCTTT. Protein product: CASSGSMNTEAFF.

V gene TRBV3-1 (or the pseudogene TRBV3-2) combines with J gene TRBJ1-3; 9 nucleotides agree with TRBD1. V was clipped by 3 bases and J by 4 bases; unmatched bases: 7. Germline CDR1 and CDR2: LGHDT and YNNKEL (reference sequence). The CDR3 has 16 amino acids. The CDR3 nucleotides are TGTGCCAGCAGCCATGGGACAGGGCGAGAAGGAAACACCATATATTTT. This codes for CASSHGTGREGNTIYF.

The chain employs TRBV29-1 and TRBJ1-2; D call uncertain. V gave up 4 bases and J gave up 4 bases, with 10 bases separating them. The CDR3 is 12 residues long. In germline, CDR1 is SQVTM, CDR2 ANQGSEA. Written as DNA, the CDR3 is TGCAGCGTTGGTCTCAGTTCCTATGGCTACACCTTC. Translating it yields CSVGLSSYGYTF.

This rearrangement joins TRBV10-3 to TRBJ1-1; D remains ambiguous. The germline gives CDR1 ENHRY, CDR2 SYGVKD. This CDR3 is built from 14 residues. Trimming stripped 0 bases from V and 4 bases from J, with 9 bases between. As DNA, the CDR3 is TGTGCCATCAGTGAGTCAGAGGTGGGCACTGAAGCTTTCTTT. This encodes CAISESEVGTEAFF.

V usage is TRBV5-6 and J usage is TRBJ2-7; D is unclear. The CDR3 covers 15 residues. Germline lookup yields CDR1 SGHDT and CDR2 YYEEEE. V lost 4 bases to trimming and J lost 2 bases, with 16 bases between them. The CDR3 sequence is CASSPLRGLPYEQYF. The CDR3 DNA reads TGTGCCAGCAGCCCTCTCCGCGGCCTACCCTACGAGCAGTACTTC.

The rearrangement links TRBV2 to TRBJ1-1; 7 bases match TRBD1. The CDR3 totals 14 residues. Germline loops: CDR1 SNHLY, CDR2 FYNNEI. Unmatched junction bases numbered 6, after V lost 6 bases and J lost 2 bases. The CDR3 protein is CASRTGQGNTEAFF. CDR3 DNA sequence: TGTGCCAGCAGGACAGGGCAGGGTAACACTGAAGCTTTCTTT.

This clone was seen a handful of times. The V call is TRBV7-6, the J call TRBJ2-1; 8 bases fit TRBD2. The CDR3 spans 19 residues. Germline V gives CDR1 SGHVS, CDR2 FNYEAQ. With 5 bases clipped from V and 6 bases from J, the junction kept 21 bases outside the gene matches. CDR3 sequence: CASSPVVILRLASANEQFF. The CDR3 region has the DNA TGTGCCAGCAGCCCCGTGGTGATTCTCAGACTAGCGTCGGCCAATGAGCAGTTCTTC.

The chain recombines TRBV23-1 with TRBJ1-2; TRBD1 is a possible D gene (5 bases). TRBV23-1 carries the ORF label, with uncertain function. V shed 2 bases and J shed 5 bases, with 18 bases lying between them. The CDR3 consists of 16 residues. CDR3 DNA: TGCGCCAGCAGTCAAATGGGCCCGGGGGGTGGGTATGGCTACACCTTC. This encodes CASSQMGPGGGYGYTF.

The chain couples TRBV4-1 to TRBJ1-5, with TRBD1 identical over 7 bases. The CDR3 is made up of 19 amino acids. V dropped 3 bases and J dropped 6; count of bases not matched to a gene: 20. The germline CDR1 and CDR2 sequences are MGHRA and YSYEKL. As DNA, the CDR3 is TGCGCCAGCAGCCATTCTAAAGCCAGCAGCGACAGGGCCACTCAGCCCCAGCATTTT. It encodes CASSHSKASSDRATQPQHF.

CDR3 sequence (DNA): TGTGCCAGCAGTTTATCGCCAGGCTTGAACACTGAAGCTTTCTTT. Translated: CASSLSPGLNTEAFF. The chain joins TRBV27 to TRBJ1-1; D is unresolved. The CDR3 length is 15 residues. CDR1 and CDR2 from the germline V gene are MNHEY and SMNVEV (reference sequence). With 0 bases removed from V and 0 bases from J, the gap between germline ends came to 8 bases.

In its sample, this clone was seen a few times. The genes are TRBV5-1 and TRBJ2-1; 11 nucleotides line up with TRBD2. V lost 4 bases to trimming and J lost 5 bases; unmatched junction nucleotides: 14. This CDR3 has 18 amino acids. From germline, CDR1 is SGHRS and CDR2 YFSETQ. This chain's CDR3 is CASSPLAGGLGGHNEQFF. CDR3 DNA sequence: TGCGCCAGCAGCCCTCTAGCGGGAGGACTTGGGGGACACAATGAGCAGTTCTTC.

This chain joins TRBV7-9 and TRBJ2-3, with TRBD2 matching over 8 bases. Germline CDR1 and CDR2: SEHNR and FQNEAQ (reference sequence). V shed 1 base, J shed 6 bases, and the junction held 12 bases outside the gene matches. The CDR3 spans 17 residues. In nucleotides, the CDR3 is TGTGCCAGCAGCTTAGTGATTAGCGGGGCCACGGGGGATACGCAGTATTTT. This gives the protein CASSLVISGATGDTQYF. Complete variable domain (other parts from reference TRBV7-9 and TRBJ2-3): DTGVSQNPRHKITKRGQNVTFRCDPISEHNRLYWYRQTLGQGPEFLTYFQNEAQLEKSRLLSDRFSAERPKGSFSTLEIQRTEQGDSAMYLCASSLVISGATGDTQYFGPGTRLTVL.

The rearrangement uses TRBV6-1 and TRBJ2-1; D not certain. The germline CDR1 and CDR2 sequences are MNHNS and SASEGT. The CDR3 contains 14 residues. V gave up 2 bases and J gave up 3 bases, with 8 bases separating them. In DNA form, the CDR3 reads TGTGCCAGCAGTGAACGACTCAACTACAATGAGCAGTTCTTC. Translation: CASSERLNYNEQFF.

This clone appeared a single time. The sample contains more than one DNA sequence encoding this CDR3. The rearrangement uses TRBV9 and TRBJ2-7; the D gene is possibly TRBD1 (5 bases). Trimming removed 0 bases from V and 4 bases from J, with 8 bases in between. Germline CDR1 is SGDLS and CDR2 is YYNGEE. The CDR3 is made up of 13 amino acids. CDR3 DNA sequence: TGTGCCAGCAGCGTAGCAGGGTCTTACGAGCAGTACTTC. Protein sequence: CASSVAGSYEQYF.

J is TRBJ2-7 and V is TRBV2, with D maybe TRBD2 (5 bases). The CDR3 totals 13 residues. V was cut by 2 bases and J by 6 bases, with 11 bases left in between. CDR1 is SNHLY and CDR2 is FYNNEI in the germline V gene. Here the CDR3 DNA reads TGTGCCAGCAGTGAAACGGGATCGGCCGAGCAGTACTTC. It encodes CASSETGSAEQYF.